This entry concerns a single T cell receptor (beta chain). No cognate antigen has been identified for it. The sequencing machine was an Illumina HiSeq 2500. The recombined TCRbeta locus was amplified by a previously published PCR protocol to build sequencing libraries. The authors' pipeline ran thus. Any read whose average quality score fell below 30 was discarded, and IMSEQ was used to process the reads that remained. Clonotypes were defined by Vbeta gene, Jbeta gene and CDR3 amino acid sequence. To quantify how much the repertoires of different populations overlapped, the Morisita-Horn index was computed on the top 100 expanded clones. Renyi diversity profiles calculated on the top 100 expanded clones were used to evaluate clonal diversity. After the reads were reprocessed by TCRdb, one entry was made per CDR3 protein sequence, with no DNA. The V and J calls come from TCRdb's annotation, not from the publication. In this sample's table one finds about 3,000 distinct CDR3 sequences. Around 5% of the sample rests with the top ten.

Five KLR/GPR56-defined CD4+ populations were enriched by fluorescence-activated cell sorting before TCRbeta sequencing. To test whether memory differentiation follows a linear pathway, the researchers sequenced TCRbeta repertoires from five CD4+ T-cell subsets, each defined by expression of KLRB1, KLRG1, GPR56 and KLRF1. TCR-sequenced cells came from peripheral blood of healthy control individuals, reported as five donors in the TCRbeta analysis figure. Heparinized peripheral blood was collected, and every sample was processed within one hour of retrieval. To isolate peripheral blood mononuclear cells, blood was diluted 1:2 in PBS and put through Biocoll density gradient centrifugation at room temperature. CD4+ T cells were enriched from freshly isolated PBMCs by magnetic sorting with anti-CD4 MicroBeads before flow sorting. A BD FACSAria II was used to sort CD4+ T cells, enriched from the PBMCs of healthy donors, according to marker expression. Surface staining used anti-KLRB1 clone 191B8, anti-KLRF1 clone 4A4.D10 and anti-KLRG1 clone REA261 antibodies from Miltenyi Biotec.

This specimen belongs to a study of GPR56 and killer-like receptors on CD4 memory cells (dated by TCRdb to about 2019). Looking at the study overall: The study proposed that progressive acquisition of KLRB1, KLRG1, GPR56 and then KLRF1 marks human CD4+ memory T-cell differentiation and cytokine production potential. The healthy blood donors were described in the study as age-matched to the liver disease patients, whose median age was 68 years.

General study outcomes and caveats: The clones that dominated late populations 4 and 5 were also present in early populations 1 and 2, and the authors interpreted this finding as evidence for linear differentiation. Rather than full repertoires, the diversity and similarity analyses used only the 100 most expanded clones in each population. Clonal frequency was low in the marker-negative population and increased progressively along the proposed pathway, with TCRbeta diversity decreasing accordingly. TCR repertoires overlapped especially between the late populations 4 and 5, and partly population 3.

From the germline V gene, CDR1 is MNHNS and CDR2 is SASEGT. The CDR3 goes from the cysteine to the phenylalanine over 15 residues. No DNA has been recorded. The TCR was taken from a human donor in good health. The chain is made from TRBV6-1 and TRBJ2-2; TCRdb lists TRBD1, though no DNA is available to test this call. Sequencing was done on a sample of memory CD4+ T cells from blood. The CDR3 loop reads CASTTGTEDTGELFF.